This T cell receptor (beta chain) was found in a study of blood T cell repertoires in COVID-19. Of note for this clone: No DNA is shown, since the ends of the CDR3 on it are uncertain; the CDR3 is the one TCRdb lists.

The CDR3 spans 13 amino acids, including both terminal residues. Assay: immunoSEQ multiplex PCR; the TCRdb copy retains only in-frame clones and omits some. The sample lists about 320,000 clones; approximately 90% were seen once. The study assigned cohorts using participant-reported clinical history. Sequenced material: PBMCs or T cells enriched from blood (not recorded which). The sequence came from a woman aged 25-40 years who had been exposed to COVID-19. The rearrangement joins TRBV12-3 or TRBV12-4 to TRBJ1-2. The CDR3 is CASSFGTVGRGTF.